This section outlines one TCR beta chain sequence together with its context. The data are from a study of blood T cell repertoires in COVID-19. With 3 bases clipped from V and 2 bases from J, the junction kept 6 bases outside the gene matches. Germline-derived CDR1 and CDR2 are DFQATT and SNEGSKA (reference sequence). The CDR3 loop spans 14 amino acids. The repertoire was sequenced with immunoSEQ multiplex PCR; TCRdb's copy has only in-frame clones and lacks some. The data show roughly 260,000 clones, about four fifths seen once. V gene TRBV20-1 combines with J gene TRBJ2-5; TRBD2 matches at 7 bases. This clonotype originated in a woman under 30 with acute or convalescent COVID-19. Sequences were obtained from peripheral blood. CDR3: CSASRGSTQETQYF. Here the CDR3 DNA reads TGCAGTGCTAGTCGCGGGAGCACTCAAGAGACCCAGTACTTC.